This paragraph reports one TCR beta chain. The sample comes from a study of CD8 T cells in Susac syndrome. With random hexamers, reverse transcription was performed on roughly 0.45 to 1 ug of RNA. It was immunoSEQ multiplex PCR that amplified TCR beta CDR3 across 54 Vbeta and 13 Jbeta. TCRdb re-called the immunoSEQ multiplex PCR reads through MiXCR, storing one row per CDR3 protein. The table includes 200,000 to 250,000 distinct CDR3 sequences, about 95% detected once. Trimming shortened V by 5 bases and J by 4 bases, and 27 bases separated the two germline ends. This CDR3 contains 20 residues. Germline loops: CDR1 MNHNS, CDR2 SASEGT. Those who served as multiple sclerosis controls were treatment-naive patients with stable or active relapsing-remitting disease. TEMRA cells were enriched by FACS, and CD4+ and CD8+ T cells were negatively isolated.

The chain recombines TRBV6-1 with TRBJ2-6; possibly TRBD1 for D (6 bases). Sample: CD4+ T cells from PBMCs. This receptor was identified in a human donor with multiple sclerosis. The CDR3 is CASSREDRTLRLGGANVLTF. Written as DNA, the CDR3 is TGTGCCAGCAGTCGTGAAGACAGGACTCTCCGTCTCGGGGGGGCCAACGTCCTGACTTTC.